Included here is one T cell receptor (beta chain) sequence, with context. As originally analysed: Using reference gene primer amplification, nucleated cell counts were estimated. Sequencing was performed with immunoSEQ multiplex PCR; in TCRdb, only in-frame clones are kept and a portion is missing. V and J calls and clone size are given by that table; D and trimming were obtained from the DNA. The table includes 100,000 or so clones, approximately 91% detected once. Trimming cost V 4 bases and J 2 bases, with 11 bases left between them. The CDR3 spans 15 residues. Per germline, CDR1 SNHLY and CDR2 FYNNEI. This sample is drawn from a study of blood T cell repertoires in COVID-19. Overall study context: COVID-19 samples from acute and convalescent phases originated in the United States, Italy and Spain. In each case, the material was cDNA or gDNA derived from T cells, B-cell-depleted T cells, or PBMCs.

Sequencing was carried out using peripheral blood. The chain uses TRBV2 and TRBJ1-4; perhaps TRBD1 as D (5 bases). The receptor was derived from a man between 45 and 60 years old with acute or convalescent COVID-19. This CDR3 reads CASSVGRGTNEKLFF. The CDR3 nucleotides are TGTGCCAGCAGTGTTGGTCGGGGGACTAATGAAAAACTGTTTTTT.